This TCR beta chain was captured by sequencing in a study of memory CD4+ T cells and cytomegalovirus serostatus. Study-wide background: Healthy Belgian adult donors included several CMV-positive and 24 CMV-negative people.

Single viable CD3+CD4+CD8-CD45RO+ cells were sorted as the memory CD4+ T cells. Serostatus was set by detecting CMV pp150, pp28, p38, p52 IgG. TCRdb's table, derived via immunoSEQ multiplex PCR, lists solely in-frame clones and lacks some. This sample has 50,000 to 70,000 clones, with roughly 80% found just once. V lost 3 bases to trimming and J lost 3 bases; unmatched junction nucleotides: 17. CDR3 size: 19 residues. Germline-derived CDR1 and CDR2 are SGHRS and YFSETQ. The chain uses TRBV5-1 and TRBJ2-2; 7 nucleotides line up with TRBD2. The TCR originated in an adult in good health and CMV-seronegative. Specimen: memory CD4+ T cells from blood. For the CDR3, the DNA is TGCGCCAGCAGCTCCCTCGACCGCGGGAGCGTTCGGGACACCGGGGAGCTGTTTTTT. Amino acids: CASSSLDRGSVRDTGELFF.